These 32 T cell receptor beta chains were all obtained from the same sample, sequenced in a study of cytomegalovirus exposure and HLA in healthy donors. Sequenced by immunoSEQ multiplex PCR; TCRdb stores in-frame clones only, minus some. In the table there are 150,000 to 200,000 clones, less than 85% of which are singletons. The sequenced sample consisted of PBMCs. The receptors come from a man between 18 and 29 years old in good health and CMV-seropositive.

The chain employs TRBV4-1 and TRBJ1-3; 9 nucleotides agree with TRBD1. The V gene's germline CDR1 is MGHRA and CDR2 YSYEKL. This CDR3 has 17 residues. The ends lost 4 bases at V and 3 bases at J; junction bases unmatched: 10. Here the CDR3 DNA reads TGCGCCAGCAGCCCGCGACAGGGGGTCCCGGTTGGAAACACCATATATTTT. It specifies CASSPRQGVPVGNTIYF.

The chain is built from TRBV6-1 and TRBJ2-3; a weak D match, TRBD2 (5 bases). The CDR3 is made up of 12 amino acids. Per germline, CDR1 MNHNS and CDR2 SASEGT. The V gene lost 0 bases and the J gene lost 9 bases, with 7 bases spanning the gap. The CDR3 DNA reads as TGTGCCAGCAGTGAAGCGGCTAGCACGCAGTATTTT. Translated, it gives CASSEAASTQYF.

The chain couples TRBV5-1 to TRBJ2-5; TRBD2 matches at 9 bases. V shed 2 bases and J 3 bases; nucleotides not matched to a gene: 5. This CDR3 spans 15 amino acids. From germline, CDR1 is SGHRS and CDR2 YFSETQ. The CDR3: CASSFTGTSKETQYF. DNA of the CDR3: TGCGCCAGCAGCTTTACCGGGACTAGCAAAGAGACCCAGTACTTC. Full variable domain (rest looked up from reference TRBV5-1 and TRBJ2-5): KAGVTQTPRYLIKTRGQQVTLSCSPISGHRSVSWYQQTPGQGLQFLFEYFSETQRNKGNFPGRFSGRQFSNSRSEMNVSTLELGDSALYLCASSFTGTSKETQYFGPGTRLLVL.

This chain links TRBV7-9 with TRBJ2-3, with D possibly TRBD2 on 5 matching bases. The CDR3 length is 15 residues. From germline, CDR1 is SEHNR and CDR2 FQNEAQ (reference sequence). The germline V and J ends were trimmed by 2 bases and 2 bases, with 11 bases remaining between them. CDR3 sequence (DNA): TGTGCCAGCAGCTTATTGTCGGGAATCACAGATACGCAGTATTTT. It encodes CASSLLSGITDTQYF.

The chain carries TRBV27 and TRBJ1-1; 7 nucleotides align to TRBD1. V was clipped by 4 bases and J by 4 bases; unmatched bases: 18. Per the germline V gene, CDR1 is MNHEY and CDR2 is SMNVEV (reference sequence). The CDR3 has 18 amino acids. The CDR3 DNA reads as TGTGCCAGCAGTTCATCAACCATTATCTTCAGGGGGATCACTGAAGCTTTCTTT. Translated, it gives CASSSSTIIFRGITEAFF.

CDR3: CAISQTPSGNPETQYF. The CDR3 nucleotides read TGTGCCATCAGCCAGACACCTTCAGGGAACCCAGAGACCCAGTACTTC. The rearrangement uses TRBV10-3 and TRBJ2-5; maybe TRBD1 (5 bases). Germline CDR1 and CDR2: ENHRY and SYGVKD. V lost 6 bases and J lost 4, with 21 bases in between. The CDR3 is made up of 16 amino acids.

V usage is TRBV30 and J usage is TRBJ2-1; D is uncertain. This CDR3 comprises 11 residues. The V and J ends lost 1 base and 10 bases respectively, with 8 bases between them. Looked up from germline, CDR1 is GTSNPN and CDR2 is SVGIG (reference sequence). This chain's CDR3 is CAWSEGGEQFF. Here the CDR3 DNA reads TGTGCCTGGAGTGAAGGCGGCGAGCAGTTCTTC.

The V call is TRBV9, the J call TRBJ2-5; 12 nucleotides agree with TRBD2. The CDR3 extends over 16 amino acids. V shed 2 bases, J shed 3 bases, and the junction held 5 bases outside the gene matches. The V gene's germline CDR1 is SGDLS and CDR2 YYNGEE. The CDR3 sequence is CASSVRTSGEKETQYF. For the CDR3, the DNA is TGTGCCAGCAGCGTCCGGACTAGCGGGGAAAAAGAGACCCAGTACTTC.

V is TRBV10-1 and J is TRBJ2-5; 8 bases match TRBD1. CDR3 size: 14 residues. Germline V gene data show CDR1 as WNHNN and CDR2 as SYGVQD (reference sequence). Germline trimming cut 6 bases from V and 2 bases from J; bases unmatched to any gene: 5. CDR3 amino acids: CASSEDRGQETQYF. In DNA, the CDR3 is TGCGCCAGCAGCGAAGACAGGGGTCAAGAGACCCAGTACTTC.

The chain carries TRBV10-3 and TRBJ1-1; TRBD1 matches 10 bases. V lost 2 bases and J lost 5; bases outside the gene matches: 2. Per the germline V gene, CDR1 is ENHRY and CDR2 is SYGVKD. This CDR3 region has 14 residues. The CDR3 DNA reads TGTGCCATCAGTGAGGACAGGGGGCTGACTGAAGCTTTCTTT. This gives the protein CAISEDRGLTEAFF.

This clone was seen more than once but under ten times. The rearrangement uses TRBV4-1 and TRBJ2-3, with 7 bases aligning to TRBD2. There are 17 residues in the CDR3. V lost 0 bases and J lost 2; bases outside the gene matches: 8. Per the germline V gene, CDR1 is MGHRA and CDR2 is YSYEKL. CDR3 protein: CASSQDRDYLPTDTQYF. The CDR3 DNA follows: TGCGCCAGCAGCCAAGATAGGGACTACCTACCCACAGATACGCAGTATTTT.

CDR3 region: CASSAGGRAQHTDTQYF. The CDR3 region has the DNA TGTGCCAGCAGCGCGGGGGGTAGAGCCCAGCACACAGATACGCAGTATTTT. The chain employs TRBV5-4 and TRBJ2-3; 8 nucleotides match TRBD2. There are 17 residues in the CDR3. Germline CDR1 is SGHNT and CDR2 is YYREEE (reference sequence). V lost 4 bases to trimming and J lost 2 bases; unmatched junction nucleotides: 12. The full variable domain, its missing parts supplied by reference TRBV5-4 and TRBJ2-3, is ETGVTQSPTHLIKTRGQQVTLRCSSQSGHNTVSWYQQALGQGPQFIFQYYREEENGRGNFPPRFSGLQFPNYSSELNVNALELDDSALYLCASSAGGRAQHTDTQYFGPGTRLTVL.

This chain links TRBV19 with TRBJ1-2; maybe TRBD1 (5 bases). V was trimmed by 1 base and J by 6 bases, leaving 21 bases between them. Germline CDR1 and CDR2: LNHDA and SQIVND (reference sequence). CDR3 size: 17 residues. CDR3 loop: CASSIVGGNVGSDGYTF. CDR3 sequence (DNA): TGTGCCAGTAGTATAGTGGGGGGAAACGTCGGAAGCGATGGCTACACCTTC.

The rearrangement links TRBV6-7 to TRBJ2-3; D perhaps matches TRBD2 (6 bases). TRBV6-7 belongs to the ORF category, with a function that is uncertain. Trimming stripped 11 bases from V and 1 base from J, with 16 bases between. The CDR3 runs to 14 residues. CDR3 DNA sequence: TGTGCCCAAACTCGGGGGTTGTGCACAGATACGCAGTATTTT. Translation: CAQTRGLCTDTQYF.

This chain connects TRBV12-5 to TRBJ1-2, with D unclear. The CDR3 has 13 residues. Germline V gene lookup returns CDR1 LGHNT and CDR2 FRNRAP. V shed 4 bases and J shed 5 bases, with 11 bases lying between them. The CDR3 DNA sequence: TGTGCTAGTGGTTCTACAGAAGAGTATGGCTACACCTTC. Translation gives CASGSTEEYGYTF.

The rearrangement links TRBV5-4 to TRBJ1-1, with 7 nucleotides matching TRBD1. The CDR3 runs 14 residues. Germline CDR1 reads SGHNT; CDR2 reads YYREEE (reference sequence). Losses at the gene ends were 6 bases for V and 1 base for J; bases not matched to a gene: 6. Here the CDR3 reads CASTSWTGNTEAFF. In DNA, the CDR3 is TGTGCCAGCACCTCATGGACAGGGAACACTGAAGCTTTCTTT.

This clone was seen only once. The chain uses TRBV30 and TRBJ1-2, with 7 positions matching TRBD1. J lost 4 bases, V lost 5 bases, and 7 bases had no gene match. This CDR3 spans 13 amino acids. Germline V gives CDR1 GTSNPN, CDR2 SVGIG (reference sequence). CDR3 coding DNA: TGTGCCTGGGGAGGACAGGCCTCCTATGGCTACACCTTC. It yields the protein CAWGGQASYGYTF.

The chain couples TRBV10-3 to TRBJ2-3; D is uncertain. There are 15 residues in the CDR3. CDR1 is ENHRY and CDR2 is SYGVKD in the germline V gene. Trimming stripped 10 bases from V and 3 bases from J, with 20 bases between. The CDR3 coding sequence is TGTGCCACCACAACCCCAGCCTCGGGTACAGATACGCAGTATTTT. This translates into CATTTPASGTDTQYF.

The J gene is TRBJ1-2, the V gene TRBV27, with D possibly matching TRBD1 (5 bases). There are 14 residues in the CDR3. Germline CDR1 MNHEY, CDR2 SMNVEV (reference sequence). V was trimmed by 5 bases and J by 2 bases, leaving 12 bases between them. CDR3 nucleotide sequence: TGTGCCAGCAGTCTCACAGGCCAAAACTATGGCTACACCTTC. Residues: CASSLTGQNYGYTF.

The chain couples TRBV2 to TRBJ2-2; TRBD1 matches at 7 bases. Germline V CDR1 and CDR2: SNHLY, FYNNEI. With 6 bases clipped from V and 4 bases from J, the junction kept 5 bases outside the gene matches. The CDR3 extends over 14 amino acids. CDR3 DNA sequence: TGTGCCAGCAGATCGGCAGGGGGCACCGGGGAGCTGTTTTTT. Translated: CASRSAGGTGELFF.

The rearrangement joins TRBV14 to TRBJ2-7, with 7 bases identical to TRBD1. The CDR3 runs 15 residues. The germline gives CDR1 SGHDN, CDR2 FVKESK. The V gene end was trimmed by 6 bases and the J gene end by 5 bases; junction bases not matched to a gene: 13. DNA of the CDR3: TGTGCCAGCAGAGGGGACAGAGAATTAAACGACGAGCAGTACTTC. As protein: CASRGDRELNDEQYF.

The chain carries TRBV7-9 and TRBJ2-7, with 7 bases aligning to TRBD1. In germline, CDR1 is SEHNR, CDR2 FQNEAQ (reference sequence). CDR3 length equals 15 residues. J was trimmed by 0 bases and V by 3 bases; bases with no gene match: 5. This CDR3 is CASSFPGTVSYEQYF. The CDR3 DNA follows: TGTGCCAGCAGCTTCCCCGGGACAGTCTCCTACGAGCAGTACTTC.

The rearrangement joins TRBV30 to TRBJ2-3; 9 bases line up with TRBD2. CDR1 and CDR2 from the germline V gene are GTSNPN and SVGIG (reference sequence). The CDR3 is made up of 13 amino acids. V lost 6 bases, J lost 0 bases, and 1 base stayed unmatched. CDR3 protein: CACSGGSTDTQYF. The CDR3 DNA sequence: TGTGCCTGTAGCGGGGGCAGCACAGATACGCAGTATTTT. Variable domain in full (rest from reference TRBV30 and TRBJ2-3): SQTIHQWPATLVQPVGSPLSLECTVEGTSNPNLYWYRQAAGRGLQLLFYSVGIGQISSEVPQNLSASRPQDRQFILSSKKLLLSDSGFYLCACSGGSTDTQYFGPGTRLTVL.

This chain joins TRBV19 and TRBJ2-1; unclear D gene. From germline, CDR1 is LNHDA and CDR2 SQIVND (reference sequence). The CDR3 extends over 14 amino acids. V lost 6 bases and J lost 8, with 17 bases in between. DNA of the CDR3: TGTGCCAGTAGGCACCAAACTCCGCTAGATGAGCAGTTCTTC. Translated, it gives CASRHQTPLDEQFF.

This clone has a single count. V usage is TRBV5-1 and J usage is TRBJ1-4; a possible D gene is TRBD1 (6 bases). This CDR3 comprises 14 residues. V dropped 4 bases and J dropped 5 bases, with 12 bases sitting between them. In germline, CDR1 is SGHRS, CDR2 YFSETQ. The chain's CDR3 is CASSLQGSNEKLFF. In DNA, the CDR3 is TGCGCCAGCAGCCTTCAGGGGAGCAATGAAAAACTGTTTTTT.

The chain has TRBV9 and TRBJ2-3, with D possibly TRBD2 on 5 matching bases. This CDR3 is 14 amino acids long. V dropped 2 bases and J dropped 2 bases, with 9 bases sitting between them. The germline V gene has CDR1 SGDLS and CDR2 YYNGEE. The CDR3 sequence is CASSVDGITDTQYF. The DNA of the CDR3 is TGTGCCAGCAGCGTGGACGGGATCACAGATACGCAGTATTTT. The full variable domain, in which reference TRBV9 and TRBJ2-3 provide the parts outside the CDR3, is DSGVTQTPKHLITATGQRVTLRCSPRSGDLSVYWYQQSLDQGLQFLIQYYNGEERAKGNILERFSAQQFPDLHSELNLSSLELGDSALYFCASSVDGITDTQYFGPGTRLTVL.

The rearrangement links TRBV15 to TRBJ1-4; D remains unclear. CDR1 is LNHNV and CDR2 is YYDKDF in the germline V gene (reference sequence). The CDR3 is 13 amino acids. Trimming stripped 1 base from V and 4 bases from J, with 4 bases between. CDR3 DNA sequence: TGTGCCACCAGCAGAGTGAGTAATGAAAAACTGTTTTTT. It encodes CATSRVSNEKLFF. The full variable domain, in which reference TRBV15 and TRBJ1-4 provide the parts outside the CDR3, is DAMVIQNPRYQVTQFGKPVTLSCSQTLNHNVMYWYQQKSSQAPKLLFHYYDKDFNNEADTPDNFQSRRPNTSFCFLDIRSPGLGDTAMYLCATSRVSNEKLFFGSGTQLSVL.

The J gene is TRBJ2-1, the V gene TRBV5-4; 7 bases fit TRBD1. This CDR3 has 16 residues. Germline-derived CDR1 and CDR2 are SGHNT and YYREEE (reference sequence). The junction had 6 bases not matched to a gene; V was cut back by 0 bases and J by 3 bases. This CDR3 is CASSLVGTDFYNEQFF. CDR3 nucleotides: TGTGCCAGCAGCTTGGTGGGGACAGATTTCTACAATGAGCAGTTCTTC. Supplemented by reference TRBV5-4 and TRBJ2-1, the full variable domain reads ETGVTQSPTHLIKTRGQQVTLRCSSQSGHNTVSWYQQALGQGPQFIFQYYREEENGRGNFPPRFSGLQFPNYSSELNVNALELDDSALYLCASSLVGTDFYNEQFFGPGTRLTVL.

In nucleotides, the CDR3 is TGTGCCAGCAAGGGGACAGGCGGGCCTGCGCTGAACACTGAAGCTTTCTTT. It encodes CASKGTGGPALNTEAFF. This chain links TRBV2 with TRBJ1-1, with 8 positions matching TRBD1. The ends lost 7 bases at V and 0 bases at J; junction bases unmatched: 13. This CDR3 is built from 17 residues. CDR1 and CDR2 (germline): SNHLY, FYNNEI.

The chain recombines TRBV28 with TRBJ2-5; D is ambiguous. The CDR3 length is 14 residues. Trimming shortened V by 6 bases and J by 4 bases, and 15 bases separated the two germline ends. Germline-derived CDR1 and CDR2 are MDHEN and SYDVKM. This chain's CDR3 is CASRGPGSGETQYF. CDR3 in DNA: TGTGCCAGCAGAGGCCCAGGAAGTGGAGAGACCCAGTACTTC.

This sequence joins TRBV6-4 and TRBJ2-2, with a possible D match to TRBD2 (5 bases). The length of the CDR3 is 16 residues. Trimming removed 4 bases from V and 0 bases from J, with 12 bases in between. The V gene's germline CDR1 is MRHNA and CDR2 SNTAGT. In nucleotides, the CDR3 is TGTGCCAGCAGTGGTACGAGGGTCGCGAACACCGGGGAGCTGTTTTTT. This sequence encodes CASSGTRVANTGELFF.

CDR3 bases: TGTGCCAGCAGCCCCCGGACTAGCGGGGTCTACAATGAGCAGTTCTTC. Its protein is CASSPRTSGVYNEQFF. The J gene is TRBJ2-1, the V gene TRBV9; 12 bases agree with TRBD2. CDR1 is SGDLS, CDR2 YYNGEE, per germline. The J segment lost 3 bases and the V segment lost 4 bases, leaving 5 bases of the junction unmatched. CDR3 length: 16 residues.